This T cell receptor beta chain was sequenced for a study of T cell repertoires in ileal Crohn's disease. This clone was recorded a few times. Time point described: proximal margin of the surgical specimen (macroscopically non-inflamed). The CDR3 loop spans 14 amino acids. V was clipped by 2 bases and J by 5 bases, with 9 bases between them. CDR1 SGHVS and CDR2 FQNEAQ come from the germline V gene. Sequencing used immunoSEQ multiplex PCR; TCRdb keeps in-frame clones, though not all of them. Counted here are fewer than 7,500 clones, 78% occurring once; the ten biggest clones make up roughly 30%. The genes are TRBV7-8 and TRBJ1-4, with D hard to call. Sequencing was performed on ileal tissue. The TCR comes from an adult with Crohn's disease. The CDR3 region has the DNA TGTGCCAGCAGCTTATCGGGTCAAAATGAAAAACTGTTTTTT. Its translation: CASSLSGQNEKLFF.